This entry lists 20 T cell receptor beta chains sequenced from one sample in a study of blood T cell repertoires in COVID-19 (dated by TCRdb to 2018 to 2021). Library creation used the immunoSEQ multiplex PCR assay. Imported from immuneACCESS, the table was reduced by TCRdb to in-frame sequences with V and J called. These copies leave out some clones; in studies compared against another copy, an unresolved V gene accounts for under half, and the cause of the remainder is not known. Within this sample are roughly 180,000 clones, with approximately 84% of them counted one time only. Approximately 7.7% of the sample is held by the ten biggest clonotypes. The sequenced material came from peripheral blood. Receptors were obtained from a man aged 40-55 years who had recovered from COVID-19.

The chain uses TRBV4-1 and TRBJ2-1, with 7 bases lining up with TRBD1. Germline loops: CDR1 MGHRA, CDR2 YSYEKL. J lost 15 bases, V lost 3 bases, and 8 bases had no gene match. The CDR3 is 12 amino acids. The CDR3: CASSQDPGQRFF. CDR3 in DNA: TGCGCCAGCAGCCAGGATCCGGGACAGCGGTTCTTC.

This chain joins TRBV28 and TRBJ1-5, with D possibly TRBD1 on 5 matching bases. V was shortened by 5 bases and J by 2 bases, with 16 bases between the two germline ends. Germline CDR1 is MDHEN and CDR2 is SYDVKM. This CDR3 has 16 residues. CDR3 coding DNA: TGTGCCAGCAGTCTGGCCGGGGGAGACGGCAATCAGCCCCAGCATTTT. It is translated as CASSLAGGDGNQPQHF.

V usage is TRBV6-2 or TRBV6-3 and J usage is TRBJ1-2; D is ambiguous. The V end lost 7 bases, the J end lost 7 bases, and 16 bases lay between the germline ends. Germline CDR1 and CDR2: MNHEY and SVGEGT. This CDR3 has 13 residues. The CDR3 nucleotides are TGTGCCAGCACCCCCTCCGGTTGGGCTGGCTACACCTTC. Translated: CASTPSGWAGYTF.

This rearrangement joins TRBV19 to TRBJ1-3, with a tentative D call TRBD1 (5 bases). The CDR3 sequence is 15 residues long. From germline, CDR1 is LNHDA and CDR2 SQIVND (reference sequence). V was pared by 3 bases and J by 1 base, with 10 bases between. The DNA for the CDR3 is TGTGCCAGTAGTATCCGGTCAGGGTCTGGAAACACCATATATTTT. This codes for CASSIRSGSGNTIYF. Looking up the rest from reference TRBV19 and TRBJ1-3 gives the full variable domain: DGGITQSPKYLFRKEGQNVTLSCEQNLNHDAMYWYRQDPGQGLRLIYYSQIVNDFQKGDIAEGYSVSREKKESFPLTVTSAQKNPTAFYLCASSIRSGSGNTIYFGEGSWLTVV.

CDR3 protein: CASKTRPQHF. The CDR3 DNA reads TGTGCCAGTAAGACACGGCCCCAGCATTTT. J is TRBJ1-5 and V is TRBV3-1 (or the pseudogene TRBV3-2); D is unclear. Trimming took 9 bases from V and 9 from J, leaving 9 bases between them. The CDR3 is made up of 10 amino acids. Germline CDR1 reads LGHDT; CDR2 reads YNNKEL (reference sequence).

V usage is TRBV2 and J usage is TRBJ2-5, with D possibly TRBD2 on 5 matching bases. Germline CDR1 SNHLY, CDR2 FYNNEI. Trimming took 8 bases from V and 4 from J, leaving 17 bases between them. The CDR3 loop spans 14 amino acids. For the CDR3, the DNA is TGTGCCAGCCTATATAAGGCTCGGGGAGAGACCCAGTACTTC. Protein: CASLYKARGETQYF.

CDR3 amino acids: CASSLKVGGSTDTQYF. The CDR3, as DNA: TGCGCCAGCAGCTTGAAAGTGGGAGGGAGCACAGATACGCAGTATTTT. The rearrangement joins TRBV5-1 to TRBJ2-3; 7 bases agree with TRBD2. The CDR3 loop spans 16 amino acids. V gave up 1 base and J gave up 0 bases; unmatched junction bases: 5. The germline gives CDR1 SGHRS, CDR2 YFSETQ.

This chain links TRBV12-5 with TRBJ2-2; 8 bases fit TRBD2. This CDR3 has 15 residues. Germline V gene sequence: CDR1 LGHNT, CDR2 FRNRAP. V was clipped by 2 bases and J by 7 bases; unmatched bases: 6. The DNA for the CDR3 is TGTGCTAGTGGTTTGAACCGGGGGGGGATCGGGGAGCTGTTTTTT. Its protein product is CASGLNRGGIGELFF. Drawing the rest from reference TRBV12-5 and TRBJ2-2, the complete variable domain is DARVTQTPRHKVTEMGQEVTMRCQPILGHNTVFWYRQTMMQGLELLAYFRNRAPLDDSGMPKDRFSAEMPDATLATLKIQPSEPRDSAVYFCASGLNRGGIGELFFGEGSRLTVL.

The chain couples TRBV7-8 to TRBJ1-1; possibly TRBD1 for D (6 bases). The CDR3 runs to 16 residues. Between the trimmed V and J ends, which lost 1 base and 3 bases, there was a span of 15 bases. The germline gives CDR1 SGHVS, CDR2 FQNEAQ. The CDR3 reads CASSLGSQGRDTEAFF. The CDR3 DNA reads TGTGCCAGCAGCTTAGGTAGCCAGGGGAGGGACACTGAAGCTTTCTTT.

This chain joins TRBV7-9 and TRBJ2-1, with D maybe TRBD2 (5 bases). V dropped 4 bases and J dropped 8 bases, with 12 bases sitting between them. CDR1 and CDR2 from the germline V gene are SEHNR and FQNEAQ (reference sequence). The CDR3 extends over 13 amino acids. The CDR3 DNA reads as TGTGCCAGCAGCTCGGGGTCCGGGGATGAGCAGTTCTTC. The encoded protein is CASSSGSGDEQFF. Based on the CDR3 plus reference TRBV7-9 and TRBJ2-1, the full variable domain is DTGVSQNPRHKITKRGQNVTFRCDPISEHNRLYWYRQTLGQGPEFLTYFQNEAQLEKSRLLSDRFSAERPKGSFSTLEIQRTEQGDSAMYLCASSSGSGDEQFFGPGTRLTVL.

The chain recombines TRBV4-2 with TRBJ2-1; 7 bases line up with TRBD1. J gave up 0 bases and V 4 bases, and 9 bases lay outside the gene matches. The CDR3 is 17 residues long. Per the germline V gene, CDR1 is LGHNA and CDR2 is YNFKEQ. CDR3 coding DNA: TGTGCCAGCAGCCCTTTTGGACAGGAGAGCTCCTACAATGAGCAGTTCTTC. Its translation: CASSPFGQESSYNEQFF.

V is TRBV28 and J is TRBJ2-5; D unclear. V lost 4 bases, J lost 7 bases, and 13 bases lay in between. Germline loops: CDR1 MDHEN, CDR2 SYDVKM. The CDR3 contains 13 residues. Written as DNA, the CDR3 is TGTGCCAGCAGTTCTACCCCCTCGTGGACCCAGTACTTC. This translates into CASSSTPSWTQYF.

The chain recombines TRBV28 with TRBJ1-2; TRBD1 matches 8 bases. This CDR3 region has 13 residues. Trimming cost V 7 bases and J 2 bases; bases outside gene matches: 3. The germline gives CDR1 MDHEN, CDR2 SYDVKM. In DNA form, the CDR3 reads TGTGCCAGCATAAGGACAGGGAACTATGGCTACACCTTC. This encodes CASIRTGNYGYTF.

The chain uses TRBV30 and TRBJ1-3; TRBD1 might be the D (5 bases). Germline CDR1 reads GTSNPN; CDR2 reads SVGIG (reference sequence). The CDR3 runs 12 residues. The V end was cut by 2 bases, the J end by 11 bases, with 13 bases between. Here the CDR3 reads CAWSSTGTPIYF. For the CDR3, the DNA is TGTGCCTGGAGTAGTACAGGCACCCCCATATATTTT.

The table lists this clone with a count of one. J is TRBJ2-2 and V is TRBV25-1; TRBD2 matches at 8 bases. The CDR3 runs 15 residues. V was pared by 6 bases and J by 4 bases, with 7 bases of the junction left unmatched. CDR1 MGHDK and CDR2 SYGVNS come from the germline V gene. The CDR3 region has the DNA TGTGCCAGCAGCGGAGCGGGAGCGGTCACCGGGGAGCTGTTTTTT. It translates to CASSGAGAVTGELFF.

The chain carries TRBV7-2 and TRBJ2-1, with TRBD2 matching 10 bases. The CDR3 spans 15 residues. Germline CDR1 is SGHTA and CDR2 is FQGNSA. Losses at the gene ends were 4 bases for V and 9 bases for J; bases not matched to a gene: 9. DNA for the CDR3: TGTGCCAGCAGCTCAGTCCTAGCGGGAGTGTTTGAGCAGTTCTTC. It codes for CASSSVLAGVFEQFF.

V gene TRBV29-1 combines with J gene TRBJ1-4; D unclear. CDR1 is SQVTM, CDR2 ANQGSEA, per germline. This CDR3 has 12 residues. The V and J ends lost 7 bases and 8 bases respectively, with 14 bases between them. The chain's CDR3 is CSGGDIGEKLFF. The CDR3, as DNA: TGCAGCGGGGGAGACATCGGCGAAAAACTGTTTTTT.

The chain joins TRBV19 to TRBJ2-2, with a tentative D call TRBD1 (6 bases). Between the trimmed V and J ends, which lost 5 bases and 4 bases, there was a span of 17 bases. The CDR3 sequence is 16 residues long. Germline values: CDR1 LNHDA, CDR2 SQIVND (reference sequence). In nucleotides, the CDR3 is TGTGCCAGTAGTCGTCGACAGGCCCCAGGCACCGGGGAGCTGTTTTTT. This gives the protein CASSRRQAPGTGELFF. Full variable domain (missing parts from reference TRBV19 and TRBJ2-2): DGGITQSPKYLFRKEGQNVTLSCEQNLNHDAMYWYRQDPGQGLRLIYYSQIVNDFQKGDIAEGYSVSREKKESFPLTVTSAQKNPTAFYLCASSRRQAPGTGELFFGEGSRLTVL.

CDR3 loop: CASSPRTSGPPLYNEQFF. The CDR3 nucleotides read TGTGCCAGCAGCCCCCGGACTAGCGGGCCCCCCCTTTACAATGAGCAGTTCTTC. This sequence joins TRBV3-1 (or the pseudogene TRBV3-2) and TRBJ2-1; 11 nucleotides match TRBD2. Germline CDR1 reads LGHDT; CDR2 reads YNNKEL (reference sequence). After removal of 4 bases from V and 4 bases from J, the junction contained 12 bases not matched to a gene. This CDR3 spans 18 amino acids.

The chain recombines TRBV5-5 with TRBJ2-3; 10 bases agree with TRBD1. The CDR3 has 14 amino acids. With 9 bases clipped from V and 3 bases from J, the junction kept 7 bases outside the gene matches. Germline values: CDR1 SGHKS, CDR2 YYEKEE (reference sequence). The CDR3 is CATKRTGGTDTQYF. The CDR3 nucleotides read TGTGCCACCAAGAGGACAGGGGGGACAGATACGCAGTATTTT.